This T cell receptor (beta chain) was obtained from a study of blood T cell repertoires in COVID-19. Turning to the study itself: Sites across the United States, Italy and Spain contributed samples from acute and convalescent COVID-19. Nucleic acid was either cDNA or gDNA, and it came from T cells, B-cell-depleted T cells, or PBMCs.

V shed 7 bases and J shed 7 bases, with 13 bases lying between them. CDR1 is SGHAT and CDR2 is FQNNGV in the germline V gene. This CDR3 region has 12 residues. Methods used by the authors: Cell counts per sample came from amplifying reference gene primers. Generated by immunoSEQ multiplex PCR, the TCRdb table keeps only in-frame clones and is missing some. V and J calls and clone size are copied from that table; D and trimming were computed from the DNA. The sample records around 100,000 clones, about 86% being singletons. The chain carries TRBV11-2 and TRBJ1-2, with D possibly being TRBD1 (5 bases). The sample comprised peripheral blood. The sequence came from a man older than 75 with acute or convalescent COVID-19. CDR3 bases: TGTGCCAGCAAGCCGTGGGGCGCTGGCTACACCTTC. It translates to CASKPWGAGYTF.